This T cell receptor (beta chain) derives from a study of T cells after posttransplantation cyclophosphamide. Method: immunoSEQ multiplex PCR; TCRdb's copy keeps in-frame clones and lacks some. The sample lists approximately 52,000 clones, about 82% occurring once. Study outcomes and limitations: After PTCy, TRB diversity resembled that of CNI/methotrexate controls. Donor-recipient repertoire similarity was low at 1-2 months, rising over year one. Tissue-infiltrating T cells from skin or gut overlapped little with blood T cells.

Comment on this clone: The target antigen is unknown.

Germline CDR1 is LNHNV and CDR2 is YYDKDF (reference sequence). The length of the CDR3 is 14 residues. With 4 bases removed from V and 7 bases from J, the gap between germline ends came to 16 bases. Sequenced material: PBMCs. The sequence was obtained from a man aged 30-40 years with a blood cancer, CMV-positive, and with a related stem cell donor. V is TRBV15 and J is TRBJ1-2; tentative D call: TRBD1 (6 bases). CDR3 amino acids: CATSISRQDGGYTF. DNA for the CDR3: TGTGCCACCAGCATCAGTCGACAGGATGGTGGCTACACCTTC.